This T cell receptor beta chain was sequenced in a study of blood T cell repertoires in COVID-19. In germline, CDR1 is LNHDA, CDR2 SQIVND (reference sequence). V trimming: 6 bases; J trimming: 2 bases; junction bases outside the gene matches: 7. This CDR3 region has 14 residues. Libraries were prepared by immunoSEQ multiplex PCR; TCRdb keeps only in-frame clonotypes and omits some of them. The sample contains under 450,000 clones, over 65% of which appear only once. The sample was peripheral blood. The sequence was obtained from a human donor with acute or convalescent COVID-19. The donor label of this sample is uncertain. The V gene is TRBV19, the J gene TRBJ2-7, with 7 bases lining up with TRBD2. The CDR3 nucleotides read TGTGCCAGTAGGAAGGGAGGGAATGCCTACGAGCAGTACTTC. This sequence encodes CASRKGGNAYEQYF.